This TCR beta chain was recovered during a study of T cell changes during pregnancy in multiple sclerosis. This CDR3 region has 15 residues. V lost 2 bases and J lost 4; bases outside the gene matches: 5. Germline values: CDR1 MNHNY, CDR2 SVGAGI (reference sequence). Data came from immunoSEQ multiplex PCR; TCRdb stores just in-frame clones and leaves some out. In the table there are over 15,000 clones, roughly 81% of which are singletons. This sequence was found in a female donor in good health, enrolled as a control in a pregnancy study. The chain recombines TRBV6-6 with TRBJ2-1, with 7 nucleotides matching TRBD2. This specimen consisted of CD8+ T cells from peripheral blood mononuclear cells, obtained in the second trimester of pregnancy. CDR3 sequence: CASSYRAGVYNEQFF. The CDR3 DNA sequence: TGTGCCAGCAGTTACCGGGCGGGGGTGTACAATGAGCAGTTCTTC.